This T cell receptor beta chain was found in a study of cytotoxic CD8 clonotypes in ibrutinib-treated CLL. Study observations and caveats: Sampling schedules were unmatched across sustained-remission and progressing patients. With treatment, public clonotypes, which were uncommon, either contracted or remained stable.

Genomic DNA in an amount of about 2 micrograms was extracted from cryopreserved PBMCs and used for the preparation of TCR beta libraries. A remark on this clone: Its target is unknown.

V trimming: 3 bases; J trimming: 2 bases; junction bases outside the gene matches: 4. Germline V CDR1 and CDR2: MNHEY, SMNVEV (reference sequence). The CDR3 is 15 residues long. TCRdb's copy holds only in-frame clones and misses some; the assay was immunoSEQ multiplex PCR. The profile shows fewer than 400,000 clones, about 61% of them singletons. V gene TRBV27 combines with J gene TRBJ2-5; 9 bases fit TRBD2. The clonotype originates from a human donor with chronic lymphocytic leukemia. Material: PBMCs, obtained after 36 months of ibrutinib treatment. CDR3 nucleotide sequence: TGTGCCAGCAGTTTGTTAGCGGGGGCGCAAGAGACCCAGTACTTC. Its translation: CASSLLAGAQETQYF.